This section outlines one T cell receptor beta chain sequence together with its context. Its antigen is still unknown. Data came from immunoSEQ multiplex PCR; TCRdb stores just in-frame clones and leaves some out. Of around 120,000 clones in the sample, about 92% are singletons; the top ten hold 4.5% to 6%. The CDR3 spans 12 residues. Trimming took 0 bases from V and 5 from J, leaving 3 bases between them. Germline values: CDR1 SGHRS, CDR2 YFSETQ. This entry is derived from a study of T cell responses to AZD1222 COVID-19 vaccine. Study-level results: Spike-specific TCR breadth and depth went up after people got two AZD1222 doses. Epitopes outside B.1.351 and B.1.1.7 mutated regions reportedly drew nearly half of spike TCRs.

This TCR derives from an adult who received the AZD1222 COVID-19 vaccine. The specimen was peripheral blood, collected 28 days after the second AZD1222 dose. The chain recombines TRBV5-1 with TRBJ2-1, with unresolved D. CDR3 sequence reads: CASSLEDNEQFF. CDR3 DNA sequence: TGCGCCAGCAGCTTGGAAGACAATGAGCAGTTCTTC.